The clone carrying this T cell receptor beta chain appeared many times. The data stem from a study of T cells in Graves' hyperthyroidism and ophthalmopathy. Authors of the study amplified TCR beta CDR3 regions from RNA transcripts. A set of HTBI primers served as the primers for a first-round RT-PCR of the TCR CDR3. TCRdb analysed the multiplex PCR reads with MiXCR anew, one entry per CDR3 protein. The data contain more than 550,000 distinct CDR3 sequences, roughly a sixth of them singletons. Germline loops: CDR1 ENHRY, CDR2 SYGVKD. V shed 6 bases, J shed 3 bases, and the junction held 1 base outside the gene matches. The CDR3 is made up of 13 amino acids.

The receptor was derived from a man aged 45-65 years with Graves' hyperthyroidism. The J gene is TRBJ1-4, the V gene TRBV10-3, with TRBD1 matching over 7 bases. The specimen sequenced was blood. The chain's CDR3 is CAIRGQSNEKLFF. The CDR3 DNA reads TGTGCCATCAGGGGACAGTCTAATGAAAAACTGTTTTTT.